The source of this T cell receptor beta chain is a study of T cells in Graves' hyperthyroidism and ophthalmopathy. TCR beta CDR3 sequences were amplified from RNA transcripts. During a first-round RT-PCR of the TCR CDR3, the HTBI primer set was used. One entry per CDR3 protein, called by TCRdb with MiXCR from the multiplex PCR reads. In the table there are 210,000 or so distinct CDR3 sequences, 17% of which are singletons. Cells are PBMCs isolated from more than 8.5 ml of fresh blood. The CDR3 totals 14 residues. Trimming took 5 bases from V and 9 from J; bases not matched to a gene: 7. This clonotype was seen a few times.

This chain connects TRBV12-3 or TRBV12-4 to TRBJ2-3; 11 nucleotides align to TRBD2. Sequencing was carried out using blood. The clonotype was recovered from a man aged 50-59 years with Graves' hyperthyroidism. The CDR3 loop is CASSDETSGTTQYF. DNA for the CDR3: TGTGCCAGCAGTGATGAGACTAGCGGGACGACGCAGTATTTT.